One and the same sample provided the 15 T cell receptor beta chains below, sequenced in a study of T cells in localized non-small cell lung cancer. The method was immunoSEQ multiplex PCR; TCRdb's version includes in-frame clones alone and lacks a portion of them. The sample consists of over 45,000 clones, 85% to 90% of them appearing once. Specimen: peripheral blood, collected before any cancer treatment. The receptors shown here come from a man aged 40 to 75 with stage I squamous cell lung carcinoma.

V is TRBV5-1 and J is TRBJ1-2; D is uncertain. From germline, CDR1 is SGHRS and CDR2 YFSETQ. This CDR3 is 14 amino acids long. Trimming removed 1 base at V and 3 bases at J, with 10 bases between. The DNA for the CDR3 is TGCGCCAGCAGCTTGTGGACGGAGGACTATGGCTACACCTTC. It codes for CASSLWTEDYGYTF. Using reference TRBV5-1 and TRBJ1-2 for the parts outside the CDR3, the full variable domain is KAGVTQTPRYLIKTRGQQVTLSCSPISGHRSVSWYQQTPGQGLQFLFEYFSETQRNKGNFPGRFSGRQFSNSRSEMNVSTLELGDSALYLCASSLWTEDYGYTFGSGTRLTVV.

The chain links TRBV4-3 to TRBJ1-5; tentative D call: TRBD1 (5 bases). V was cut by 0 bases and J by 6 bases, with 15 bases left in between. The CDR3 extends over 16 amino acids. Germline assignment: CDR1 LGHNA and CDR2 YSLEER. CDR3 coding DNA: TGCGCCAGCAGCCAAGACTGGGACGGCTTTGGTCAGCCCCAGCATTTT. This codes for CASSQDWDGFGQPQHF.

The V and J genes are TRBV18 and TRBJ2-7; 7 nucleotides agree with TRBD2. The CDR3 has 15 residues. The ends lost 6 bases at V and 2 bases at J; junction bases unmatched: 10. Per the germline V gene, CDR1 is KGHSH and CDR2 is LQKENI. In DNA form, the CDR3 reads TGTGCCAGCTCCCCCGACGCCGCGGGGGCCTACGAGCAGTACTTC. This codes for CASSPDAAGAYEQYF. Together with reference TRBV18 and TRBJ2-7, the CDR3 gives the full variable domain: NAGVMQNPRHLVRRRGQEARLRCSPMKGHSHVYWYRQLPEEGLKFMVYLQKENIIDESGMPKERFSAEFPKEGPSILRIQQVVRGDSAAYFCASSPDAAGAYEQYFGPGTRLTVT.

The CDR3 sequence: CASSVAGGPLEQYF. CDR3 nucleotides: TGTGCCAGCAGTGTGGCGGGAGGGCCCCTCGAGCAGTACTTC. The chain has TRBV2 and TRBJ2-7, with 9 bases fitting TRBD2. In germline, CDR1 is SNHLY, CDR2 FYNNEI. The V gene end was trimmed by 4 bases and the J gene end by 6 bases; junction bases not matched to a gene: 7. The CDR3 is 14 amino acids.

The chain links TRBV7-2 to TRBJ2-1, with D perhaps matching TRBD1 (6 bases). Trimming removed 5 bases from V and 6 bases from J, with 17 bases in between. The CDR3 loop spans 15 amino acids. The V gene's germline CDR1 is SGHTA and CDR2 FQGNSA. CDR3 sequence (DNA): TGTGCCAGCAGCCACCAGGACCCCAGGGGCAATGAGCAGTTCTTC. It specifies CASSHQDPRGNEQFF.

The table lists this clone with a count of one. The chain employs TRBV7-9 and TRBJ2-5; a weak D match, TRBD2 (6 bases). Trimming left V 6 bases short and J 5 bases short, with 19 bases between. The CDR3 consists of 15 residues. The V gene's germline CDR1 is SEHNR and CDR2 FQNEAQ (reference sequence). CDR3: CASRPPRRVGETQYF. Here the CDR3 DNA reads TGTGCCAGCAGACCGCCACGGAGGGTTGGGGAGACCCAGTACTTC.

Of note for this clone: Mismatch with germline at one junction end may stem from a read error. The sample has other DNA sequences that encode this CDR3 too. The gene calls are TRBV15 and TRBJ1-1; D call uncertain. CDR1 and CDR2 from the germline V gene are LNHNV and YYDKDF (reference sequence). The CDR3 runs 15 residues. The CDR3 loop is CATSRDNLVGTEAFF. CDR3 bases: TGCGCCACCAGCAGAGATAATTTAGTAGGTACTGAAGCTTTCTTT.

The genes are TRBV6-4 and TRBJ2-7, with TRBD1 matching over 9 bases. CDR1 is MRHNA, CDR2 SNTAGT, per germline. The CDR3 contains 15 residues. The trim removed 7 bases at V and 1 base at J, leaving 8 bases unmatched. The CDR3, as DNA: TGTGCCAGCATGGGGGACAGGGTAAGTTCCTACGAGCAGTACTTC. It translates to CASMGDRVSSYEQYF.

The chain carries TRBV7-2 and TRBJ2-1, with no clear D. Germline V gene sequence: CDR1 SGHTA, CDR2 FQGNSA. There are 12 residues in the CDR3. V lost 1 base, J lost 12 bases, and 10 bases lay in between. The CDR3, as DNA: TGTGCCAGCAGCTTAGGACACCCATGGCAGTTCTTC. It codes for CASSLGHPWQFF.

V is TRBV4-1 and J is TRBJ1-2, with D possibly TRBD1 on 5 matching bases. The germline V and J ends were trimmed by 0 bases and 7 bases, with 15 bases remaining between them. The CDR3 spans 15 residues. The germline CDR1 and CDR2 sequences are MGHRA and YSYEKL. The DNA of the CDR3 is TGCGCCAGCAGCCAAGACTGGACGGGGAGGGGTGGCTACACCTTC. This translates into CASSQDWTGRGGYTF.

J is TRBJ1-3 and V is TRBV5-4, with D uncertain. With 4 bases removed from V and 1 base from J, the gap between germline ends came to 9 bases. The CDR3 has 14 residues. CDR1 is SGHNT and CDR2 is YYREEE in the germline V gene (reference sequence). This CDR3 is CASSQVGSGNTIYF. The CDR3 DNA sequence: TGTGCCAGCAGCCAAGTCGGGTCTGGAAACACCATATATTTT.

The chain carries TRBV7-3 and TRBJ2-1; 12 nucleotides line up with TRBD2. Trimming at V came to 3 bases and at J to 9 bases, leaving 6 bases not matched to a gene. Germline lookup yields CDR1 SGHTA and CDR2 FQGTGA. This CDR3 is built from 15 residues. CDR3 loop: CASSFSTSGSGEQFF. CDR3 DNA sequence: TGTGCCAGCAGCTTCTCGACTAGCGGGAGTGGTGAGCAGTTCTTC.

This clone has just a few counts. The chain combines TRBV6-9 with TRBJ2-1; TRBD2 matches at 15 bases. The ends lost 7 bases at V and 8 bases at J; junction bases unmatched: 33. CDR1 is MNHGY, CDR2 SVAAGI, per germline. The CDR3 runs to 24 residues. In DNA, the CDR3 is TGTGCCAGCATAATTTTTACGGATCAGGGGACTAGCGGGAGGATGAAGTGCGGGTATGATGAGCAGTTCTTC. The encoded protein is CASIIFTDQGTSGRMKCGYDEQFF.

Remarks on this clone: One junction end disagrees with the germline gene, perhaps due to a read error. The chain has TRBV7-7 and TRBJ2-6; D uncertain. This CDR3 contains 14 residues. Germline-derived CDR1 and CDR2 are SSHAT and FNYEAQ (reference sequence). In nucleotides, the CDR3 is TGTGCTAGCAGCGAGAGCTCTGGGGCCAACGTCCTGACTTTC. It codes for CASSESSGANVLTF.

This chain links TRBV2 with TRBJ1-5, with TRBD1 identical over 7 bases. V was pared by 1 base and J by 2 bases, with 11 bases of the junction left unmatched. Per the germline V gene, CDR1 is SNHLY and CDR2 is FYNNEI. CDR3 length: 18 residues. The DNA for the CDR3 is TGTGCCAGCAGTGAAGAGGGACAGTCACTACGGGGCAATCAGCCCCAGCATTTT. It specifies CASSEEGQSLRGNQPQHF.